This T cell receptor (beta chain) emerged from a study of blood T cell repertoires in COVID-19 (TCRdb year 2020). For the wider study: Collaborator samples came from the United States, Italy and Spain and covered acute and convalescent phases of COVID-19. Where HLA class I and class II types were available, the types were taken from metadata supplied by the sample provider, not from assay-based typing. The repertoires were released in a freely available public database intended as a resource for research on the immune response to SARS-CoV-2. The prospective study material was composed of cDNA or gDNA derived from T cells, B-cell-depleted T cells, or PBMCs. The sample metadata nearly always contained a de-identified subject ID, COVID-19 status, age in years and sex. The samples were drawn from the first 160 participants of the ongoing ImmuneRACE study and from 950 to 1,500 subjects provided by 6 global collaborators. The dataset comprised deeply sampled blood TCRbeta repertoires from subjects exposed to, actively infected with, or recovered from COVID-19.

Details on this clone: Its antigen specificity is not known. Within one base of it there is no much larger clone, and no base qualities were kept.

General conclusions and limits of the study: Clinical and demographic metadata were provided uncurated, with the amount varying by source and participant.

The immunoSEQ Assay, a bias-controlled multiplex PCR, was used to amplify TCRbeta CDR3 regions from genomic DNA. Under the source paper's analysis protocol: The number of nucleated cells in each sample was estimated by amplification of reference gene primers within the assay. Sequence reads were collapsed and filtered to measure the absolute abundance of every unique TCRbeta CDR3 rearrangement. For each sample, productive Simpson clonality was calculated by taking the square root of Simpson's diversity index across productive rearrangements. The source is immuneACCESS, and TCRdb retained only in-frame sequences with V and J called. Part of the clones is not carried over; for the studies checked, unresolved V genes explain less than half of this, and the remainder is unexplained. V, J and clone size derive from that table, while D and trimming were established from the DNA sequence. The sample records approximately 210,000 clones, 80% of which are singletons. The ten largest clones add up to about 4% of the sample.

Enrolling through a virtual design, the prospective study's participants ranged in age from about 18 to 89 years and lived across approximately 25 United States geographic areas. In the prospective study, participants were assigned to cohorts based on the clinical history participants reported in a screening survey and a study questionnaire. Each participant in the prospective study had whole blood, serum and a nasopharyngeal or oropharyngeal swab collected by mobile phlebotomists. Prospective study participants could optionally give additional blood draws and questionnaires over an approximately 2-month period. Prospective study blood samples were shipped either frozen or at room temperature before DNA extraction. From the germline V gene, CDR1 is SGHTA and CDR2 is FQGNSA. The junction carries 11 bases between V and J, which are trimmed by 3 bases and 5 bases respectively. The CDR3 runs 14 amino acids, cysteine and phenylalanine included. Kept here is only the CDR3 DNA, which spans 42 bases and is read in frame from base 1.

Sequencing was carried out using PBMCs or T cells enriched from blood (not recorded which). The chain uses TRBV7-2 and TRBJ2-1, with TRBD1 perhaps the D gene, on 5 matching bases. This clonotype originated in a young man with acute COVID-19. The base sequence is TGTGCCAGCAGCTTTGACTCCAGGGACAATGAGCAGTTCTTC. It translates as CASSFDSRDNEQFF.